This T cell receptor (beta chain) appears in the sequencing data of a study of CD8 T cell repertoires and HIV-1 epitope variants. Overall study context: Separate wells received one of Twenty-five Gag or Nef variant peptides.

TCRdb's copy holds only in-frame clones and misses some; the assay was immunoSEQ multiplex PCR. The sample lists just under 5,500 clones; 65% to 80% were seen once. This clone was seen only a few times. What it binds is unknown. CDR1 MGHDK and CDR2 SYGVNS come from the germline V gene. This CDR3 spans 14 amino acids. Unmatched junction bases numbered 9, after V lost 10 bases and J lost 7 bases. The chain carries TRBV25-1 and TRBJ1-5, with 11 positions matching TRBD1. The TCR sequence derives from a male donor with HIV. Sequencing input: cultured CD8+ T cells derived from PBMCs. CDR3 DNA: TGTGCCACCCAACCGGGACAGGGGGACCAGCCCCAGCATTTT. This encodes CATQPGQGDQPQHF. The variable domain in full, completed from reference TRBV25-1 and TRBJ1-5, reads EADIYQTPRYLVIGTGKKITLECSQTMGHDKMYWYQQDPGMELHLIHYSYGVNSTEKGDLSSESTVSRIRTEHFPLTLESARPSHTSQYLCATQPGQGDQPQHFGDGTRLSIL.